Sequencing of this T cell receptor (beta chain) was carried out in a study of cytomegalovirus exposure and HLA in healthy donors listed by TCRdb under 2017. Notes on the research overall: In an earlier analysis of roughly 500 of the donors, around 290 Gb of sequence data and approximately 120 million unique TCR beta sequences from some 170 million T cells were reported. The study aimed to test whether signatures of past pathogen exposure could be identified by cataloging public T cell receptors. The later analysis used no new phenotypic data to find candidate immune exposures, relying instead on TCR beta sequences and their occurrence across donors. To predict cytomegalovirus infection status, the study combined high-throughput TCR immunosequencing, statistical association of individual TCRs with disease status, and machine learning. In a later analysis, previously published TCR beta repertoires from 550 to 700 donors were re-analyzed and high-resolution HLA genotyping was added so that TCR occurrence patterns could be studied. The study profiled the T cell repertoires of hundreds of subjects by immunosequencing and related them to cytomegalovirus serostatus. Among a few hundred genotyped donors of the cohort, an average of roughly 240,000 unique TCR beta nucleotide sequences were sequenced per donor, roughly 18% of them non-productive. All discovery cohort repertoires had been generated using a single sequencing platform. The number of typed donors differed by locus: roughly 620-640 for A, B, C, DRB1 and DQB1; approximately 530 for DQA1; 600 to 610 for DPA1; and 400 to 480 for DPB1. About 300 gigabases of sequencing data and tens of millions of unique TCR sequences were included in an early release covering 550 to 650 HLA-typed donors. Genome-wide SNP genotypes for about 55% of the roughly 670 donors were used in a later genetic analysis, which treated that subset as a discovery cohort. Of the roughly 400 genotyped donors, roughly 85% fell in the genetic ancestry cluster associated with self-reported Caucasian donors. Donor age, sex, ethnicity and CMV serostatus were collected together with the repertoire data. HLA typing covered class I and class II loci at four-digit resolution. In addition to the first cohort of 650 to 750 subjects, a separate validation cohort of 120 different subjects was used. To decide whether each TCR beta V gene segment behaved as functional or pseudogenic, an earlier analysis of some 580 of the donors relied on high-throughput TCR beta sequencing. About 5 DR-DQ haplotypes were handled as single units for association and clustering, since linkage in the cohort was strong.

In total, 500 to 700 healthy bone marrow donors made up the cohort. At the time of sampling, every cohort member was nominally healthy, though immune exposures that went unrecorded were likely present. The donor was CMV seronegative and was included in the group of a few hundred seronegative cohort members. Every donor gave a peripheral blood sample, and the peripheral blood mononuclear cells from that sample were used for TCR beta sequencing. The Qiagen DNeasy Blood Extraction Kit was used to extract genomic DNA from the blood cell samples. With regard to this clone: This receptor's antigen is unknown.

Sequences SQVTM (CDR1) and ANQGSEA (CDR2) are obtained from the germline V gene. A distance of 11 bases separates the germline ends of V and J, which lose 4 bases and 5 bases respectively. Spanning cysteine to phenylalanine, the CDR3 consists of 12 amino acids. Left in the record is the CDR3 DNA by itself, 36 bases read in frame from the first base. The library relied on the immunoSEQ multiplex PCR assay. For the multiplex PCR, a mixture combining 60 forward primers for TCR Vbeta segments and 13 reverse primers for TCR Jbeta segments was used. The CDR3 region of rearranged TCR beta genes was amplified from genomic DNA with a multiplex PCR assay. The amplified TCR beta libraries were sequenced on the Illumina HiSeq System as 87-base-pair reads. In the original analysis: A later analysis counted approximately 84 million unique TCR beta chains across the approximately 700 repertoires, and some 11 million of these chains were shared by at least two donors. Raw reads were error-corrected and collapsed into unique sequences by a nearest-neighbor algorithm in which closely related sequences were merged to remove PCR and sequencing errors. To assign V, D and J gene segments, CDR3 sequences were aligned to IMGT reference sequences. Each retained sequence needed at least a six-nucleotide match to both a V gene segment and a J gene segment. Rearrangements were called productive when the CDR3 lacked stop codons and stayed in frame with V and J; all others were non-productive. CDR3 was defined by IMGT convention, running from the second conserved V-encoded cysteine to the conserved J-encoded phenylalanine. In an earlier analysis of around 570 of the donors, sequences lacking an unambiguous match to a single V gene segment were excluded. In an earlier analysis of 587 of the donors, V segments were called functional above 56.7% productive rearrangements and were called segregating when the between-donor standard deviation exceeded 5%. A statistical classification framework was built to diagnose cytomegalovirus status from the catalog of TCR beta chain sequences. In a later analysis, V and J genes were assigned by comparing TCR nucleotide sequences against IMGT/GENE-DB human TR gene sequences. Using the TCRdist pipeline, a later analysis assigned CDR3 sequences along with most-parsimonious VDJ recombination scenarios. A later analysis defined each TCR beta chain by its CDR3 amino acid sequence plus V-gene family, and excluded reads lacking a unique V-gene family. In a later analysis, nearly 600 highly shared, low-generation-probability nucleotide sequences were removed to address suspected cross-contamination and a sequencing artifact. For each public chain, a later analysis derived a clonal expansion index from normalized ranks of inferred template counts within each repertoire. Generation probabilities in a later analysis came from a VDJ recombination model fitted to out-of-frame rearrangements, and those results were checked against IGoR. A later analysis scored TCR-TCR, TCR-HLA and TCR-CMV co-occurrence with hypergeometric tests, applying a repertoire-size bias correction to TCR pairs. A later analysis estimated false discovery rates by permuting HLA or CMV assignments 20 times. In a later analysis, co-occurring TCRs were grouped with DBSCAN, and TCRdist sequence similarity was added when clustering was performed within HLA-allele-positive subsets. Co-occurrence clustering excluded repertoires with fewer than 30,000 or more than 120,000 public chains, plus five with anomalous nucleotide sharing. The source is immuneACCESS, and TCRdb retained only in-frame sequences with V and J called. Part of the clones is not carried over; for the studies checked, unresolved V genes explain less than half of this, and the remainder is unexplained. Clone size and the V and J calls come from that table; the DNA yielded D and trimming. This sample's listing comprises about 140,000 clones. 2.7% of the sample belongs to the ten largest clones.

General study outcomes and caveats: A few of the identified cytomegalovirus-associated TCR beta chains were confirmed in vitro to be specific for cytomegalovirus antigens. A group of highly shared sequence variants was considered likely to be a technical artifact of the sequencing pipeline. Most CMV-associated TCR beta chains appeared to be HLA-restricted in a later analysis, and the HLA associations seemed to be driven largely by CMV exposure. An earlier analysis of 587 of the donors showed that most TCR beta V segments appeared in productive rearrangements either about 87% or about 30% of the time, which broadly matched IMGT annotations. Correlated functional status among segregating V segments might reflect linkage disequilibrium, but an unknown experimental factor could not be ruled out. A total of 150 to 200 TCR beta chains were listed by the study as associated with cytomegalovirus. It was suggested by the authors that the approach could potentially be generalized to other disease states and immunological phenotypes. Strong co-occurrence of HLA alleles, especially DR and DQ, made assigning TCR associations to individual alleles difficult. While some public TCRs were present in many individuals, most TCR sequences turned up only very rarely across donors. At a false discovery rate of 0.05, a later analysis linked fewer than 20,000 TCR beta sequences to specific HLA alleles. The classifier was reported to diagnose cytomegalovirus status with high specificity and sensitivity in both the original cohort and the validation cohort. Because HLA typing was unavailable for some donors at each locus, only the typed subset was used in association tests. A later genetic analysis associated a missense DCLRE1C variant with V-gene and J-gene trimming of TCR beta chains, and an independent cohort replicated the association. Presence/absence analyses assumed roughly uniform sequencing depth across donors, an assumption that may not hold. For the cohort, immune exposure information was limited to CMV serostatus. The cohort was sequenced for TCR beta chains only, and without alpha or paired-chain data the features that could be detected were limited. Some IMGT-functional V segments, including TRBV6-2 and TRBV6-3, could not be told apart with the 87-base-pair reads, so those segments were excluded. In a later analysis, HLA-associated TCR beta chains were found to be more clonally expanded and to have lower generation probabilities than equally common non-associated chains. In a later analysis, several top co-occurrence clusters were reported to appear linked to parvovirus B19, influenza, CMV and Epstein-Barr virus. A further reported finding was that TCR beta sequences accurately predicted the HLA-A and HLA-B alleles for most subjects in the first cohort. According to a later genetic analysis, donors in an Asian-associated ancestry cluster had fewer N-insertions in productive TCRs than the approximately 710-donor mean. Because counts were too low, around 18 rarely observed V segments, including chromosome 9 orphons, were left out of the earlier analysis of several hundred of the donors. A later analysis found that TCR association rates varied across HLA loci, with DRB1 alleles showing the most associated TCRs and HLA-C alleles the fewest.

Here the chain combines TRBV29-1 and TRBJ2-5; perhaps TRBD2 is the D gene, with 6 bases matching. The clonotype originates from a man between 35 and 55 years old in good health and CMV-seronegative. Sample: PBMCs. The encoded CDR3 is CSVASGVETQYF. DNA sequence: TGCAGCGTTGCGTCGGGGGTGGAGACCCAGTACTTC. The CDR3 plus the reference TRBV29-1 and TRBJ2-5 genes for the other parts give the full variable domain: SAVISQKPSRDICQRGTSLTIQCQVDSQVTMMFWYRQQPGQSLTLIATANQGSEATYESGFVIDKFPISRPNLTFSTLTVSNMSPEDSSIYLCSVASGVETQYFGPGTRLLVL.